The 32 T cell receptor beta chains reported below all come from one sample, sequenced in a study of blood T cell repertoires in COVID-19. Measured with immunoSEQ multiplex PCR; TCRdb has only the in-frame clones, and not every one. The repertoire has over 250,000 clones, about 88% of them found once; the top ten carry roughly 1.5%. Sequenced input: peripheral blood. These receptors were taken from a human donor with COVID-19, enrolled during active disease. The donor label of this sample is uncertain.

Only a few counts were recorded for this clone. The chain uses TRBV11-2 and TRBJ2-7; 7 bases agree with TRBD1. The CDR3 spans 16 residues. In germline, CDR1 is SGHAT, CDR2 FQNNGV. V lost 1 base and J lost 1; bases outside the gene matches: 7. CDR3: CASSLVIGTASYEQYF. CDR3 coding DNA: TGTGCCAGCAGCTTAGTAATTGGGACAGCATCCTACGAGCAGTACTTC.

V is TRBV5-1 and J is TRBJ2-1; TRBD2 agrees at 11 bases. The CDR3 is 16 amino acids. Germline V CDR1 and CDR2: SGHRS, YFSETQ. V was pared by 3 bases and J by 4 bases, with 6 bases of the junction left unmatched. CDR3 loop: CASSSLTSGIYNEQFF. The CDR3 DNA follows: TGCGCCAGCAGCTCCTTGACTAGCGGGATTTACAATGAGCAGTTCTTC.

This CDR3 is CATILTGNNYGYTF. Here the CDR3 DNA reads TGTGCCACCATCTTGACAGGGAATAACTATGGCTACACCTTC. This sequence joins TRBV2 and TRBJ1-2; 7 positions match TRBD1. The V gene's germline CDR1 is SNHLY and CDR2 FYNNEI. This CDR3 spans 14 amino acids. V was clipped by 10 bases and J by 1 base; unmatched bases: 9.

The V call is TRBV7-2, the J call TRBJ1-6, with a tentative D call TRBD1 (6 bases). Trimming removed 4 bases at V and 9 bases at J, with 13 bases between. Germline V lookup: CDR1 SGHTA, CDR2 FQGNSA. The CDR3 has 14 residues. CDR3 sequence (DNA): TGTGCCAGCAGCTCCCAGGGGTTCGGTTCACCCCTCCACTTT. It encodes CASSSQGFGSPLHF.

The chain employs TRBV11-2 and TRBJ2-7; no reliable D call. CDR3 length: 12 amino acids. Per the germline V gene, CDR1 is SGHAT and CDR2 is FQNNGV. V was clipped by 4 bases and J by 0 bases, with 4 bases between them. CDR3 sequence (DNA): TGTGCCAGCAGCTATAGCTCCTACGAGCAGTACTTC. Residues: CASSYSSYEQYF.

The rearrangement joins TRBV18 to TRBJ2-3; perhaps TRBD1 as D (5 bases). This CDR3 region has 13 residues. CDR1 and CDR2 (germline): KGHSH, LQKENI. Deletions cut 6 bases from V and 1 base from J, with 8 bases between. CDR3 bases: TGTGCCAGCTCGGGCAGGGGCACAGATACGCAGTATTTT. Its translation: CASSGRGTDTQYF.

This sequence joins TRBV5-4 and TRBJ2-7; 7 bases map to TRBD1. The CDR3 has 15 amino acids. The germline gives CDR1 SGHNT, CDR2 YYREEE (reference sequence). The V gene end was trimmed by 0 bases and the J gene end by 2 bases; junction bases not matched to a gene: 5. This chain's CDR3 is CASSLEIRGTYEQYF. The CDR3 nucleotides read TGTGCCAGCAGCTTGGAAATCAGGGGGACCTACGAGCAGTACTTC.

CDR3 coding DNA: TGTGCCACCAGCAGAGAAAAGGGGGCATACGAGCAGTACTTC. The encoded protein is CATSREKGAYEQYF. V usage is TRBV15 and J usage is TRBJ2-7, with 7 bases matching TRBD1. Germline-derived CDR1 and CDR2 are LNHNV and YYDKDF (reference sequence). V shed 0 bases and J 4 bases; nucleotides not matched to a gene: 3. This CDR3 has 14 amino acids.

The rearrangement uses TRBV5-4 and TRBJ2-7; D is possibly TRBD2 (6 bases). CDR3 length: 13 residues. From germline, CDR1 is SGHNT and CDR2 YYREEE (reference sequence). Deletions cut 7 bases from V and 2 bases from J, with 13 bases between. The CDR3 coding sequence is TGTGCCAGCGGGGACTCTACCACCTACGAGCAGTACTTC. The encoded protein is CASGDSTTYEQYF.

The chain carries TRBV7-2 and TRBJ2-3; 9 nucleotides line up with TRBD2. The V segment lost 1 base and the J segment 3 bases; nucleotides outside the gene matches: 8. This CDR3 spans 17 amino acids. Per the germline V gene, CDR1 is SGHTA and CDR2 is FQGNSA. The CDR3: CASSLDGLASLTDTQYF. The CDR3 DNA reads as TGTGCCAGCAGCTTAGACGGACTAGCGTCCCTAACAGATACGCAGTATTTT.

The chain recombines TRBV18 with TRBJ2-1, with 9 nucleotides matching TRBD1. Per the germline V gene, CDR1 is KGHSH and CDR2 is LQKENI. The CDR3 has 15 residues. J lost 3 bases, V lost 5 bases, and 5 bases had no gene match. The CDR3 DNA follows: TGTGCCAGCTCATCACGGGACAGGGTCTACAATGAGCAGTTCTTC. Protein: CASSSRDRVYNEQFF.

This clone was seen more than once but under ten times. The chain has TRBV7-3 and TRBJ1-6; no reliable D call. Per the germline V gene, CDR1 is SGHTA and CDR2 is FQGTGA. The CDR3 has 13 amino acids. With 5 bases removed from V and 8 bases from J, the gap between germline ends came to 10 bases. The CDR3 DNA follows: TGTGCCAGCAGCCCTACGTCGCATTCACCCCTCCACTTT. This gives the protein CASSPTSHSPLHF.

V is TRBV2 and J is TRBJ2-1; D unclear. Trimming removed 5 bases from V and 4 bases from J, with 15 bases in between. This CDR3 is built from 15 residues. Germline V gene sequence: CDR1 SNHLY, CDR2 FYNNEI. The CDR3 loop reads CASSIRRQNYNEQFF. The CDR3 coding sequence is TGTGCCAGCAGTATAAGGCGGCAAAATTACAATGAGCAGTTCTTC.

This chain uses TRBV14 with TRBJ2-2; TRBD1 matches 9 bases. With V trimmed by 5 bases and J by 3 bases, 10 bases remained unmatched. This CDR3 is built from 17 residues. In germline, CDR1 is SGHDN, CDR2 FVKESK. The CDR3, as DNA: TGTGCCAGCAGCACCCGGACAGGGGCGGACTACACCGGGGAGCTGTTTTTT. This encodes CASSTRTGADYTGELFF.

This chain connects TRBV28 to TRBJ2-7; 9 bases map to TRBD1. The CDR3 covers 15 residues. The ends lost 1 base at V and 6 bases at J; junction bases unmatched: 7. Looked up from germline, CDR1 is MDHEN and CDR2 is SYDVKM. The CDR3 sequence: CASSLFGTGNREQYF. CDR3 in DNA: TGTGCCAGCAGTTTATTCGGGACAGGGAATCGCGAGCAGTACTTC. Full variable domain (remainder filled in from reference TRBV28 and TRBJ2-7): DVKVTQSSRYLVKRTGEKVFLECVQDMDHENMFWYRQDPGLGLRLIYFSYDVKMKEKGDIPEGYSVSREKKERFSLILESASTNQTSMYLCASSLFGTGNREQYFGPGTRLTVT.

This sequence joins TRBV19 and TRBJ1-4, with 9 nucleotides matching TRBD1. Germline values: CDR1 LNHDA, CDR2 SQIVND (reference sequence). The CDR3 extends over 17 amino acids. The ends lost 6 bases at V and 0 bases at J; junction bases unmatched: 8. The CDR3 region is CASSPLGQGTTNEKLFF. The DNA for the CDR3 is TGTGCCAGTAGCCCTCTGGGACAGGGAACAACTAATGAAAAACTGTTTTTT.

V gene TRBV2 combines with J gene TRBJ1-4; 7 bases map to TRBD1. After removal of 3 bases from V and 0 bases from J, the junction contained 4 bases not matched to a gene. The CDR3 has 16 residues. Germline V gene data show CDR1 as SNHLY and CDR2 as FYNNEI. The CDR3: CASSEQGGATNEKLFF. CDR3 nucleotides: TGTGCCAGCAGTGAGCAAGGGGGCGCAACTAATGAAAAACTGTTTTTT.

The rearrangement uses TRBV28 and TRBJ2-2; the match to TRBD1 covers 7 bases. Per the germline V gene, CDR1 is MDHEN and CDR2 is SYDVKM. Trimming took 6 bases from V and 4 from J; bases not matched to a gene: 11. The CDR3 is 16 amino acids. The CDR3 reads CASRIPRQGVTGELFF. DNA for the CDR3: TGTGCCAGCAGAATCCCCCGACAGGGAGTCACCGGGGAGCTGTTTTTT.

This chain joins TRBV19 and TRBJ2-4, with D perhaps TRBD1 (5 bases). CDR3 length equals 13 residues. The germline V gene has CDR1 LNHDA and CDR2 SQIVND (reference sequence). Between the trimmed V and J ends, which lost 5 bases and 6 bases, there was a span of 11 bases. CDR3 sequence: CASSFDRPNIQYF. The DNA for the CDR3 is TGTGCCAGTAGTTTTGACAGACCAAACATTCAGTACTTC.

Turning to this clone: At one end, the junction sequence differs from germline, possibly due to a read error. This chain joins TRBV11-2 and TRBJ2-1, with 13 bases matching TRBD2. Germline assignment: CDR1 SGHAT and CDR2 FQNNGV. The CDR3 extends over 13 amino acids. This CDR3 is CASSLGLAGGPLF. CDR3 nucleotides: TGTGCCAGCAGCTTAGGACTAGCGGGAGGACCGCTCTTC.

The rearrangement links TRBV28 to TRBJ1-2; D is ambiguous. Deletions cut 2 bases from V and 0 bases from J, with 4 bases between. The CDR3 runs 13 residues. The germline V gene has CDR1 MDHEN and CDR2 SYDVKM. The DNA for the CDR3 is TGTGCCAGCAGTTTAACACCTAACTATGGCTACACCTTC. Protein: CASSLTPNYGYTF.

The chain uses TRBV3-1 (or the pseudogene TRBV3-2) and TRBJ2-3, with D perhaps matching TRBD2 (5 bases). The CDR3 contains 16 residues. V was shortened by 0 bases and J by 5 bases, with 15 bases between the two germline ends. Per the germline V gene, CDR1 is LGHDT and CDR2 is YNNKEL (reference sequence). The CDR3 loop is CASSQEVEVALDTQYF. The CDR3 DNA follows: TGTGCCAGCAGCCAAGAAGTCGAGGTAGCGTTAGATACGCAGTATTTT.

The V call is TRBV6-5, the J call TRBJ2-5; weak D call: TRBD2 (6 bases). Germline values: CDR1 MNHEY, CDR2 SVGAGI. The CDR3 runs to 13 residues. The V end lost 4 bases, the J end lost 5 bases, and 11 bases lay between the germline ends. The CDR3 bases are TGTGCCAGCAGTTTGAGGAGGGAGGAGACCCAGTACTTC. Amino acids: CASSLRREETQYF.

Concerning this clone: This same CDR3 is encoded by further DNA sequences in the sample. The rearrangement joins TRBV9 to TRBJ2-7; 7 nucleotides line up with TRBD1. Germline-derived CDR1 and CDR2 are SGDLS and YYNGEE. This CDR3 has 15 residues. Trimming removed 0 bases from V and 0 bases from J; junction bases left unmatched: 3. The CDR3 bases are TGTGCCAGCAGCGTAGGAGCAGGGGGCTCCTACGAGCAGTACTTC. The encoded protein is CASSVGAGGSYEQYF.

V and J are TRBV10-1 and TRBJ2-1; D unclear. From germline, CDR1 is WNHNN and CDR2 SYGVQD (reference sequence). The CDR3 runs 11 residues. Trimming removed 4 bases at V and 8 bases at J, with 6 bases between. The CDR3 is CASSVADEQFF. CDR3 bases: TGCGCCAGCAGTGTGGCCGATGAGCAGTTCTTC.

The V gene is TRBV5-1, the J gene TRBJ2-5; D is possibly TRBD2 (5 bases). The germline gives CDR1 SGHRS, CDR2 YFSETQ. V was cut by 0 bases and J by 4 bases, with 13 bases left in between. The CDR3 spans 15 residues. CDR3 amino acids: CASSLANERRETQYF. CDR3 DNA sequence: TGCGCCAGCAGCTTGGCAAATGAGCGGAGAGAGACCCAGTACTTC.

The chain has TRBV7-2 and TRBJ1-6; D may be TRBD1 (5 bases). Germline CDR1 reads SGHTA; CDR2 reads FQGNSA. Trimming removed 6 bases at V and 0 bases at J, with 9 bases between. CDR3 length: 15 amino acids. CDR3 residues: CASSSDSSYNSPLHF. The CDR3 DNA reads TGTGCCAGCAGTTCCGACAGCTCCTATAATTCACCCCTCCACTTT.

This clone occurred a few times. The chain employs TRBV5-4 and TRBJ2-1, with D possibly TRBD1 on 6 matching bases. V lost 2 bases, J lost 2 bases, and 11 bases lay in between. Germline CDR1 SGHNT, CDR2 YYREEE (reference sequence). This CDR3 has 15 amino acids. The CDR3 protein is CASSLEQGTYNEQFF. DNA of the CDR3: TGTGCCAGCAGCTTAGAACAGGGAACCTACAATGAGCAGTTCTTC.

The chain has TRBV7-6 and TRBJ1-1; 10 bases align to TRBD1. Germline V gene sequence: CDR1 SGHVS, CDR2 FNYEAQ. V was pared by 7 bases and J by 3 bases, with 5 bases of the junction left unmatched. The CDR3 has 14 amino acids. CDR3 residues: CASTRTGGDTEAFF. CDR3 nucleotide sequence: TGTGCCAGCACCCGGACAGGGGGGGACACTGAAGCTTTCTTT.

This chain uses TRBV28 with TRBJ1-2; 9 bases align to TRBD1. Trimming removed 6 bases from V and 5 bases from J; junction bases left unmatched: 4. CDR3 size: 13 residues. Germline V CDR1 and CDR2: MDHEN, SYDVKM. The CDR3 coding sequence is TGTGCCAGCAGGACAGGGGGTGGGTATGGCTACACCTTC. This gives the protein CASRTGGGYGYTF.

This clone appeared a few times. Here the CDR3 reads CASSERYRYGYTF. CDR3 in DNA: TGTGCCAGCAGTGAGAGGTATCGCTATGGCTACACCTTC. V is TRBV2 and J is TRBJ1-2; D ambiguous. The germline V gene encodes CDR1 SNHLY and CDR2 FYNNEI. Trimming pared 3 bases from V and 4 bases from J, leaving 9 bases between. The CDR3 has 13 amino acids.

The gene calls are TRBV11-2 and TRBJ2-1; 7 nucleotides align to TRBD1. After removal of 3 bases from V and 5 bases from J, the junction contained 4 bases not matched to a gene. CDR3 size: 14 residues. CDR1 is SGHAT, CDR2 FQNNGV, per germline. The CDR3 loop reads CASSFTGVNNEQFF. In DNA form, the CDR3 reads TGTGCCAGCAGCTTTACAGGGGTCAACAATGAGCAGTTCTTC.